Each of the 22 T cell receptor beta chains below was sequenced from the same sample in a study of CD8 T cells in ankylosing spondylitis. TCRdb redid the calling of the 5' RACE reads with MiXCR, one entry per CDR3 protein. The data hold roughly 180,000 distinct CDR3 sequences, with approximately 10% observed a single time. Sequences were obtained from blood, either unsorted or a sorted T cell fraction (not recorded which). These TCRs come from a female donor with ankylosing spondylitis or in good health (not recorded which).

This rearrangement joins TRBV6-2 or TRBV6-3 to TRBJ2-7, with 7 nucleotides matching TRBD1. Germline V lookup: CDR1 MNHEY, CDR2 SVGEGT. The CDR3 is 13 amino acids. The ends lost 0 bases at V and 6 bases at J; junction bases unmatched: 2. The CDR3 region has the DNA TGTGCCAGCAGTTACTCGACAGGGACCGAGCAGTACTTC. This encodes CASSYSTGTEQYF.

This clonotype occurred many times. The chain uses TRBV27 and TRBJ1-1; 11 bases map to TRBD1. The CDR3 totals 16 residues. With V trimmed by 6 bases and J by 0 bases, 6 bases remained unmatched. Germline lookup yields CDR1 MNHEY and CDR2 SMNVEV (reference sequence). For the CDR3, the DNA is TGTGCCAGCAGCCCCGGGACAGGGGGAATGAACACTGAAGCTTTCTTT. It translates to CASSPGTGGMNTEAFF.

The V gene is TRBV29-1, the J gene TRBJ1-2, with TRBD1 as a possible D gene (6 bases). CDR3 length: 12 residues. The germline gives CDR1 SQVTM, CDR2 ANQGSEA. Trimming removed 0 bases from V and 13 bases from J, with 15 bases in between. CDR3 in DNA: TGCAGCGTTGAAGATCCCACAGGGTGGTGCACCTTC. This translates into CSVEDPTGWCTF.

The J gene is TRBJ2-7, the V gene TRBV7-8, with D perhaps matching TRBD1 (6 bases). Trimming took 5 bases from V and 8 from J, leaving 16 bases between them. The CDR3 contains 13 residues. Germline CDR1 is SGHVS and CDR2 is FQNEAQ. For the CDR3, the DNA is TGTGCCAGCAGCCCCCCCACGGACAGTAAGCAGTACTTC. It yields the protein CASSPPTDSKQYF.

This clonotype was detected many times. The J gene is TRBJ2-2, the V gene TRBV5-6; D is ambiguous. CDR1 and CDR2 (germline): SGHDT, YYEEEE. Trimming took off 0 bases at V and 1 base at J, with 1 base between the two ends. This CDR3 spans 13 amino acids. The CDR3 spells CASSLGNTGELFF. CDR3 coding DNA: TGTGCCAGCAGCTTGGGGAACACCGGGGAGCTGTTTTTT.

A few counts support this clonotype. In DNA form, the CDR3 reads TGTGCCAGCAGCTTGGGACTAGCGGGAGGGTACGAGCAGTACTTC. This gives the protein CASSLGLAGGYEQYF. This chain uses TRBV7-9 with TRBJ2-7; TRBD2 matches at 16 bases. V lost 3 bases to trimming and J lost 4 bases; unmatched junction nucleotides: 0. The CDR3 contains 15 residues. The germline gives CDR1 SEHNR, CDR2 FQNEAQ (reference sequence).

This clonotype was picked up many times. This rearrangement joins TRBV4-3 to TRBJ2-1; 8 bases are a match to TRBD2. Germline CDR1 reads LGHNA; CDR2 reads YSLEER. V lost 8 bases, J lost 5 bases, and 14 bases stayed unmatched. The CDR3 sequence is 16 residues long. The CDR3 protein is CASGTLGLGANNEQFF. The CDR3 region has the DNA TGCGCCAGCGGAACCTTGGGACTAGGAGCCAACAATGAGCAGTTCTTC.

This clonotype was picked up many times. This chain connects TRBV7-6 to TRBJ2-1, with D possibly matching TRBD2 (5 bases). Trimming shortened V by 1 base and J by 8 bases, and 12 bases separated the two germline ends. In germline, CDR1 is SGHVS, CDR2 FNYEAQ. The CDR3 runs to 14 residues. As DNA, the CDR3 is TGTGCCAGCAGCTTAGGGTGGGGAGTGTATGAGCAGTTCTTC. Translation: CASSLGWGVYEQFF.

In this sample, this clonotype turned up many times. V usage is TRBV13 and J usage is TRBJ2-1; D unclear. V lost 1 base, J lost 7 bases, and 8 bases lay in between. CDR1 and CDR2 (germline): PRHDT, FYEKMQ (reference sequence). This CDR3 has 13 amino acids. In DNA, the CDR3 is TGTGCCAGCAGCTTAGAACTCGGAAATGAGCAGTTCTTC. Its protein is CASSLELGNEQFF. The variable domain in full, with the rest retrieved from reference TRBV13 and TRBJ2-1, is AAGVIQSPRHLIKEKRETATLKCYPIPRHDTVYWYQQGPGQDPQFLISFYEKMQSDKGSIPDRFSAQQFSDYHSELNMSSLELGDSALYFCASSLELGNEQFFGPGTRLTVL.

This clonotype was detected ten times or more. J is TRBJ2-5 and V is TRBV12-3 or TRBV12-4, with no clear D. The CDR3 length is 13 residues. Trimming pared 0 bases from V and 1 base from J, leaving 3 bases between. The CDR3 is CASSLASQETQYF. CDR3 coding DNA: TGTGCCAGCAGTTTAGCGAGCCAAGAGACCCAGTACTTC.

The gene calls are TRBV28 and TRBJ2-7; D unclear. The V end lost 3 bases, the J end lost 3 bases, and 6 bases lay between the germline ends. Germline V gene data show CDR1 as MDHEN and CDR2 as SYDVKM. There are 12 residues in the CDR3. In DNA form, the CDR3 reads TGTGCCAGCAGTTTGGATCTCTACGAGCAGTACTTC. Translating gives CASSLDLYEQYF.

V and J are TRBV7-2 and TRBJ2-1; D may match TRBD1 or TRBD2 (6 bases each). The CDR3 is 15 residues long. Per germline, CDR1 SGHTA and CDR2 FQGNSA. The ends were cut back, 2 bases at V and 5 bases at J, with 13 bases in the middle. As DNA, the CDR3 is TGTGCCAGCAGCTTATATGGAAGGGGGGACAATGAGCAGTTCTTC. Translating it yields CASSLYGRGDNEQFF. The variable domain in full, completed from reference TRBV7-2 and TRBJ2-1, reads GAGVSQSPSNKVTEKGKDVELRCDPISGHTALYWYRQSLGQGLEFLIYFQGNSAPDKSGLPSDRFSAERTGGSVSTLTIQRTQQEDSAVYLCASSLYGRGDNEQFFGPGTRLTVL.

V usage is TRBV19 and J usage is TRBJ1-1, with D uncertain. From germline, CDR1 is LNHDA and CDR2 SQIVND (reference sequence). V was shortened by 5 bases and J by 1 base, with 11 bases between the two germline ends. The CDR3 runs 14 residues. CDR3 amino acids: CASSHLLGNTEAFF. The CDR3 coding sequence is TGTGCCAGTAGTCACTTGTTAGGGAACACTGAAGCTTTCTTT.

The V gene is TRBV4-3, the J gene TRBJ1-4; possible D gene TRBD1, 5 bases. This CDR3 has 15 amino acids. Germline-derived CDR1 and CDR2 are LGHNA and YSLEER. V lost 0 bases and J lost 3, with 8 bases in between. The CDR3 is CASSQDSGANEKLFF. CDR3 DNA sequence: TGCGCCAGCAGCCAAGATTCGGGGGCTAATGAAAAACTGTTTTTT.

In its sample, this clonotype was seen a few times. The chain uses TRBV27 and TRBJ2-1; D might be TRBD1 (6 bases). Trimming took off 5 bases at V and 5 bases at J, with 13 bases between the two ends. CDR1 is MNHEY, CDR2 SMNVEV, per germline (reference sequence). The CDR3 has 14 amino acids. In DNA form, the CDR3 reads TGTGCCAGCAGTATCGGGACATTTCACAATGAGCAGTTCTTC. This sequence encodes CASSIGTFHNEQFF.

This clonotype showed up many times. This chain joins TRBV29-1 and TRBJ2-1, with TRBD2 matching 15 bases. The CDR3 contains 15 residues. V gave up 3 bases and J gave up 7 bases; unmatched junction bases: 4. Germline assignment: CDR1 SQVTM and CDR2 ANQGSEA. CDR3 coding DNA: TGCAGCGTTGATGGGACTAGCGGGAGGAAGAATGAGCAGTTCTTC. Encoded protein: CSVDGTSGRKNEQFF.

This clonotype was detected only once. This chain links TRBV19 with TRBJ2-1; tentative D call: TRBD1 (6 bases). In germline, CDR1 is LNHDA, CDR2 SQIVND (reference sequence). V was shortened by 5 bases and J by 0 bases, with 26 bases between the two germline ends. The CDR3 sequence is 20 residues long. The CDR3 nucleotides are TGTGCCAGTAGTTACCGGACAGAAGTAGAAGTCGTTAACTCCTACAATGAGCAGTTCTTC. Amino acids: CASSYRTEVEVVNSYNEQFF.

This clonotype occurred a few times. The chain has TRBV7-8 and TRBJ1-5; no firm D call. In germline, CDR1 is SGHVS, CDR2 FQNEAQ. V was shortened by 5 bases and J by 3 bases, with 14 bases between the two germline ends. The CDR3 is made up of 15 amino acids. The CDR3 here is CASSPGPRYNQPQHF. The CDR3 DNA follows: TGTGCCAGCAGCCCCGGACCTAGGTACAATCAGCCCCAGCATTTT.

The chain has TRBV4-1 and TRBJ1-5; D remains unclear. Trimming cost V 3 bases and J 0 bases, with 6 bases left between them. Germline loops: CDR1 MGHRA, CDR2 YSYEKL. This CDR3 contains 14 residues. Here the CDR3 reads CASSQFISNQPQHF. The CDR3, as DNA: TGCGCCAGCAGCCAGTTCATTAGCAATCAGCCCCAGCATTTT.

This clonotype was detected many times. The chain recombines TRBV7-2 with TRBJ2-4; 7 positions match TRBD1. The CDR3 has 15 amino acids. The ends lost 0 bases at V and 4 bases at J; junction bases unmatched: 3. Per the germline V gene, CDR1 is SGHTA and CDR2 is FQGNSA. Written as DNA, the CDR3 is TGTGCCAGCAGCTTAGCGCTGGACAGGAAAAACATTCAGTACTTC. As protein: CASSLALDRKNIQYF.

This clonotype was detected many times. The CDR3 loop reads CSAREDSRGYNEQFF. Here the CDR3 DNA reads TGCAGTGCTAGAGAAGACAGTCGTGGATACAATGAGCAGTTCTTC. The chain employs TRBV20-1 and TRBJ2-1, with a possible D match to TRBD1 (5 bases). V dropped 0 bases and J dropped 4 bases, with 13 bases sitting between them. The CDR3 consists of 15 residues. CDR1 and CDR2 (germline): DFQATT, SNEGSKA (reference sequence).

This clonotype was found a few times. The V and J genes are TRBV10-3 and TRBJ2-7; TRBD1 aligns across 10 bases. The ends lost 7 bases at V and 3 bases at J; junction bases unmatched: 12. CDR1 is ENHRY and CDR2 is SYGVKD in the germline V gene. This CDR3 has 16 residues. The CDR3 nucleotides are TGTGCCATCACACAACACCGGGACAGGGGCGTCTACGAGCAGTACTTC. Translation: CAITQHRDRGVYEQYF.